This T cell receptor (delta chain) was profiled in a study of gamma-delta T cells after stem cell transplantation. TCRdb re-identified clones in the RT-PCR reads via CATT. The sample includes some 800 delta-chain clones, roughly 10% seen only once; the top ten take approximately 56%. Note on this clone: A far larger clone is just one base off, so this is likely a read error. In the same sample, other DNA sequences code for this CDR3.

This CDR3 is 21 amino acids long. V was pared by 2 bases and J by 4 bases, with 17 bases of the junction left unmatched. Germline V gives CDR1 GEAIGNYY, CDR2 EKD. This TCR was sampled from a human donor. It is not recorded whose cells these are; they may come from a transplant donor. J is TRDJ3 and V is TRDV2; 9 bases align to TRDD3. Sequencing was performed on gamma-delta T cells. In nucleotides, the CDR3 is TGTGCCTGTGACAAACTGGGGGACACCAACCCGGAGCCTTGGGACACCCGACAGATGTTTTTC. This encodes CACDKLGDTNPEPWDTRQMFF.